The T cell receptor beta chain described here comes from a study of T cell repertoires in aging, cancer and after chemotherapy. Study summary: Patients with glioblastoma brain tumors were sampled before and after temozolomide-based therapy.

Germline V lookup: CDR1 SEHNR, CDR2 FQNEAQ (reference sequence). There are 14 residues in the CDR3. Trimming at V came to 5 bases and at J to 2 bases, leaving 4 bases not matched to a gene. Rearranged V-D-J TRB sequences were amplified with a mixed TRB-A/B primer pool. TCRdb reprocessed the multiplex PCR reads with MiXCR, giving one entry per CDR3 protein. This table holds 15,000 to 20,000 distinct CDR3 sequences, roughly 37% found once. The template was genomic DNA from peripheral blood, not RNA. The source material was blood. This sequence was found in a human donor with a solid tumor. The rearrangement links TRBV7-9 to TRBJ2-5; 8 nucleotides align to TRBD1. In DNA, the CDR3 is TGTGCCAGCAGCCCGGGGACAGGACAAGAGACCCAGTACTTC. This codes for CASSPGTGQETQYF.